Listed below are T cell receptor beta chains from one sample, sequenced in a study of blood T cell repertoires in COVID-19. TCRdb keeps only in-frame clones here, not all; method: immunoSEQ multiplex PCR. The sample carries approximately 150,000 clones, 81% recorded once. Material for sequencing was peripheral blood. These receptors originate from a man aged 55 to 70 with active or convalescent COVID-19. The CDR3 runs from the conserved cysteine through the conserved F or W. The order of the fields is V gene, clone size, D gene, J gene, CDR3 protein, CDR3 DNA. A D gene is named only where the DNA matches it firmly. For some rows the clone size is stated as once, few or many, or as a class when expanded; others skip it.

TRBV21-1	.	.	TRBJ2-5	CASGQGARETQYF	TGTGCCAGCGGACAGGGGGCCCGGGAGACCCAGTACTTC
TRBV7-9	.	.	TRBJ1-1	CASSSTGLNTEAFF	TGTGCCAGCAGCTCGACAGGACTGAACACTGAAGCTTTCTTT
TRBV3-1/TRBV3-2	.	.	TRBJ1-1	CASSRGGGHNEAFF	TGTGCCAGCAGCCGGGGAGGGGGGCATAATGAAGCTTTCTTT
TRBV6-5	.	.	TRBJ2-7	CASRGRISYEQYF	TGTGCCAGCAGAGGGAGGATCTCCTACGAGCAGTACTTC
TRBV10-3	.	.	TRBJ2-5	CAISERREGETQYF	TGTGCCATCAGTGAAAGGAGGGAAGGAGAGACCCAGTACTTC
TRBV11-2	.	TRBD2	TRBJ2-3	CASSLLTSGRKDTQYF	TGTGCCAGCAGCTTGTTGACTAGCGGGAGAAAAGATACGCAGTATTTT
TRBV13	many	.	TRBJ2-7	CASSSPQGTSSYEQYF	TGTGCCAGCAGCAGCCCCCAGGGGACGAGCTCCTACGAGCAGTACTTC
TRBV5-1	once	.	TRBJ2-2	CASSWRQVANTGELFF	TGCGCCAGCAGCTGGAGACAGGTAGCGAACACCGGGGAGCTGTTTTTT
TRBV11-2	.	.	TRBJ2-7	CASSFQGHEQYF	TGTGCCAGCAGCTTTCAGGGCCACGAGCAGTACTTC
TRBV29-1	once	.	TRBJ1-2	CSAEGGVGGYTF	TGCAGCGCAGAGGGGGGGGTCGGTGGCTACACCTTC
TRBV5-1	.	TRBD2	TRBJ2-1	CASSMGLANSYNEQFF	TGCGCCAGCAGCATGGGACTAGCGAACTCCTACAATGAGCAGTTCTTC
TRBV5-6	.	.	TRBJ2-2	CASSHTLGKGVPGELFF	TGTGCCAGCAGCCATACCCTAGGAAAGGGAGTCCCCGGGGAGCTGTTTTTT
TRBV7-6	.	.	TRBJ1-2	CASSPRERIYGYTF	TGTGCCAGCAGCCCGCGGGAGCGAATATATGGCTACACCTTC
TRBV9	.	.	TRBJ1-3	CASSVGLLEGNTIYF	TGTGCCAGCAGCGTAGGGTTGTTAGAAGGAAACACCATATATTTT
TRBV28	.	.	TRBJ2-1	CASSLSSASGSLDEQFF	TGTGCCAGCAGCTTGAGTTCGGCCAGCGGGTCTTTGGATGAGCAGTTCTTC
TRBV11-2	.	TRBD1	TRBJ2-2	CASSLQGANTGELFF	TGTGCCAGCAGCTTACAGGGGGCGAACACCGGGGAGCTGTTTTTT
TRBV7-9	.	TRBD1	TRBJ2-3	CASSLAQNRGTDTQYF	TGTGCCAGCAGCTTAGCGCAGAACAGGGGTACAGATACGCAGTATTTT
TRBV11-2	once	TRBD2	TRBJ2-2	CASSLGLAGATNTGELFF	TGTGCCAGCAGCCTCGGACTAGCGGGGGCTACGAACACCGGGGAGCTGTTTTTT
TRBV7-2	.	TRBD2	TRBJ2-3	CASSLTSGLITDTQYF	TGTGCCAGCAGCTTAACTAGCGGGCTTATCACAGATACGCAGTATTTT
TRBV5-4	.	TRBD2	TRBJ2-7	CASSPGGSLYEQYF	TGTGCCAGCAGCCCCGGGGGGTCCCTCTACGAGCAGTACTTC
TRBV3-1/TRBV3-2	.	.	TRBJ2-2	CASSQIKNDLVLRRFF	TGTGCCAGCAGTCAGATAAAAAACGACCTAGTCCTAAGACGGTTTTTT
TRBV5-1	.	TRBD1	TRBJ2-1	CASSLGDSQDEQFF	TGCGCCAGCAGCTTGGGGGACAGCCAGGATGAGCAGTTCTTC
TRBV11-2	.	.	TRBJ2-7	CASRRDPVLRGYEQYF	TGTGCCAGCAGGCGAGACCCGGTCCTGCGGGGCTACGAGCAGTACTTC
TRBV28	few	.	TRBJ2-7	CASHLSGVGWEQYF	TGTGCCAGCCACCTATCGGGGGTCGGCTGGGAGCAGTACTTC
TRBV28	.	TRBD2	TRBJ2-7	CASSSQAGASYEQYF	TGTGCCAGCAGTTCACAAGCGGGAGCGTCCTACGAGCAGTACTTC
TRBV23-1	.	.	TRBJ2-7	CASSRSRGYEQYF	TGCGCCAGCAGTCGCTCTAGGGGCTACGAGCAGTACTTC
TRBV7-2	.	TRBD2	TRBJ2-7	CASSWTSGSLREQYF	TGTGCCAGCAGCTGGACTAGCGGGTCCCTAAGGGAGCAGTACTTC
TRBV6-1	.	.	TRBJ1-5	CASSEWGGNQPQHF	TGTGCCAGCAGTGAATGGGGAGGCAATCAGCCCCAGCATTTT
TRBV6-1	.	.	TRBJ1-5	CASSEQGLSNQPQHF	TGTGCCAGCAGTGAACAGGGCCTTAGCAATCAGCCCCAGCATTTT
TRBV9	.	TRBD1	TRBJ2-5	CASSLGQKETQYF	TGTGCCAGCAGCCTGGGACAGAAAGAGACCCAGTACTTC
TRBV5-1	.	TRBD2	TRBJ2-3	CASGTSGPPPDTQYF	TGCGCCAGCGGGACTAGCGGTCCGCCCCCAGATACGCAGTATTTT
TRBV19	.	TRBD1	TRBJ1-4	CASTGTASPNEKLFF	TGTGCCAGTACTGGGACAGCTTCGCCTAATGAAAAACTGTTTTTT
TRBV7-9	many	.	TRBJ2-2	CASSIAGNGELFF	TGTGCCAGCAGCATTGCGGGTAACGGGGAGCTGTTTTTT
TRBV5-4	.	TRBD1	TRBJ1-5	CASSLRTGGACNQPQHF	TGTGCCAGCAGCTTAAGGACAGGGGGCGCGTGCAATCAGCCCCAGCATTTT
TRBV7-9	few	.	TRBJ1-3	CASSLSGGNTIYF	TGTGCCAGCAGCTTAAGCGGTGGAAACACCATATATTTT
TRBV3-1/TRBV3-2	.	TRBD1	TRBJ1-6	CASSPRDRASPLHF	TGTGCCAGCAGCCCCCGGGACAGGGCTTCACCCCTCCACTTT
TRBV2	.	.	TRBJ1-2	CASSPEAGAGGGYTF	TGTGCCAGCAGCCCTGAGGCAGGGGCGGGGGGTGGCTACACCTTC
TRBV9	.	TRBD2	TRBJ2-7	CASSLGGGSSYEQYF	TGTGCCAGCAGCCTAGGCGGGGGTAGCTCCTACGAGCAGTACTTC
TRBV5-6	.	TRBD1	TRBJ2-2	CASSGDSRKTGELFF	TGTGCCAGCAGCGGGGACAGTCGTAAGACCGGGGAGCTGTTTTTT
TRBV2	.	TRBD1	TRBJ1-5	CASSPSGGLGQPQHF	TGTGCCAGCAGCCCCTCAGGGGGCTTGGGTCAGCCCCAGCATTTT
TRBV11-2	.	TRBD2	TRBJ2-3	CASSPLGLAGDTQYF	TGTGCCAGCAGCCCCTTGGGACTAGCGGGCGATACGCAGTATTTT
TRBV20-1	.	.	TRBJ1-1	CSAFGQNEAFF	TGCAGTGCTTTCGGACAGAATGAAGCTTTCTTT
TRBV29-1	once	.	TRBJ2-5	CSVVDSVGETQYF	TGCAGCGTTGTTGATTCAGTCGGGGAGACCCAGTACTTC
TRBV10-1	once	TRBD1	TRBJ2-2	CASTWDRNTGELFF	TGCGCCAGCACCTGGGACAGAAACACCGGGGAGCTGTTTTTT
TRBV6-5	.	.	TRBJ2-2	CASRESGNTGELFF	TGTGCCAGCAGGGAGAGTGGGAACACCGGGGAGCTGTTTTTT
TRBV5-4	.	.	TRBJ2-7	CASSLDTGRDEQYF	TGTGCCAGCAGCTTGGATACAGGGAGAGACGAGCAGTACTTC
TRBV29-1	.	TRBD2	TRBJ2-1	CSVEDPGSGEGSYNEQFF	TGCAGCGTTGAAGATCCTGGTAGCGGGGAGGGCTCCTACAATGAGCAGTTCTTC
TRBV19	few	.	TRBJ1-6	CASRASAREFSNSPLHF	TGTGCCAGTAGGGCATCGGCTCGGGAGTTCAGTAATTCACCCCTCCACTTT
TRBV6-5	.	.	TRBJ1-3	CASRARQSSGNTIYF	TGTGCCAGCAGGGCGAGACAGAGCTCTGGAAACACCATATATTTT